Listed below are T cell receptor beta chains from one sample, sequenced in a study of vaccination and CD4 T cells after COVID-19. One entry per CDR3 protein results from TCRdb running MiXCR on the PCR reads. The table lists about 20,000 distinct CDR3 sequences, about three fifths of them singletons. This specimen was CD4+ T cells from blood, taken before SARS-CoV-2 vaccination. All receptors come from a human donor who had recovered from COVID-19. CDR3s include the opening cysteine and the closing phenylalanine or tryptophan. Size tells how often a clone was seen (once, few, many) or the class of an expanded clone, and some rows leave it out.

. | TRBJ1-2 | TRBV20-1 | CSARKSGADYGYTF
. | TRBJ2-1 | TRBV20-1 | CSAQIQGDPYNEQFF
few | TRBJ2-5 | TRBV7-2 | CASRKDRPGETQYF
. | TRBJ2-7 | TRBV25-1 | CASCSGRAPYEQYF
. | TRBJ2-5 | TRBV20-1 | CSARLPGLGQETQYF
. | TRBJ1-2 | TRBV6-1 | CASSVLNQDGGYTF
few | TRBJ2-7 | TRBV28 | CASSQTLGASGRIEQYF
. | TRBJ1-6 | TRBV20-1 | CSVRDPNSPLHF
. | TRBJ1-3 | TRBV19 | CASSGDRGLFSGNTIYF
. | TRBJ2-5 | TRBV29-1 | CSGQTDGETQYF